A single sample gave rise to the 10 T cell receptor beta chains below, sequenced in a study of response to subunit inactivated influenza vaccine. One entry per CDR3 protein, called by TCRdb with MiXCR from the RT-PCR reads. The sample holds 500,000 to 550,000 distinct CDR3 sequences; 6.5% to 8% are singletons and the top ten take 10% to 15%. The source material was PBMCs from blood, sampled less than 25 months after vaccination. The receptors derive from a man aged 45 to 70 who received an inactivated influenza vaccine.

The chain links TRBV20-1 to TRBJ2-3; D might be TRBD1 (6 bases). Germline V gene sequence: CDR1 DFQATT, CDR2 SNEGSKA (reference sequence). This CDR3 spans 12 amino acids. Trimming took 7 bases from V and 4 from J, leaving 12 bases between them. The CDR3 region is CSDSQGPDTQYF. DNA for the CDR3: TGCAGTGACTCCCAGGGGCCAGATACGCAGTATTTT.

This clonotype has more than one count but fewer than ten. V gene TRBV20-1 combines with J gene TRBJ2-7, with TRBD2 matching over 8 bases. CDR1 DFQATT and CDR2 SNEGSKA come from the germline V gene (reference sequence). V was pared by 3 bases and J by 2 bases, with 9 bases of the junction left unmatched. The CDR3 covers 15 residues. The CDR3 protein is CSASGSGGPTYEQYF. CDR3 nucleotide sequence: TGCAGTGCTAGTGGCAGCGGGGGCCCTACCTACGAGCAGTACTTC.

This clonotype has ten or more counts. The chain recombines TRBV4-3 with TRBJ1-6; D not resolved. There are 14 residues in the CDR3. Deletions cut 0 bases from V and 10 bases from J, with 10 bases between. CDR1 is LGHNA and CDR2 is YSLEER in the germline V gene. As DNA, the CDR3 is TGCGCCAGCAGCCAAGATTTGCGCGGATCACCCCTCCACTTT. Its translation: CASSQDLRGSPLHF.

J is TRBJ2-7 and V is TRBV11-2; 10 nucleotides agree with TRBD1. Germline V gives CDR1 SGHAT, CDR2 FQNNGV. Germline trimming cut 3 bases from V and 3 bases from J; bases unmatched to any gene: 5. The CDR3 consists of 15 residues. DNA of the CDR3: TGTGCCAGCAGCTTTCCTGGACAGGGGGGCTACGAGCAGTACTTC. Its protein is CASSFPGQGGYEQYF.

This chain uses TRBV30 with TRBJ1-2; TRBD1 might be the D (5 bases). V was trimmed by 2 bases and J by 8 bases, leaving 15 bases between them. The germline V gene has CDR1 GTSNPN and CDR2 SVGIG (reference sequence). There are 13 residues in the CDR3. The CDR3 loop reads CAWSPLGLKGYTF. Written as DNA, the CDR3 is TGTGCCTGGAGTCCCCTGGGACTCAAAGGCTACACCTTC.

Notes on this clonotype: It may be a read error: a sequence one base away is much more abundant. This chain joins TRBV5-1 and TRBJ2-7; TRBD2 aligns across 13 bases. This CDR3 is built from 15 residues. The germline gives CDR1 SGHRS, CDR2 YFSETQ. CDR3 sequence reads: CARSYGTSGVGEQYF. The CDR3 coding sequence is TGCGCCAGGAGCTATGGGACTAGCGGGGTGGGCGAGCAGTACTTC. The variable domain in full, completed from reference TRBV5-1 and TRBJ2-7, reads KAGVTQTPRYLIKTRGQQVTLSCSPISGHRSVSWYQQTPGQGLQFLFEYFSETQRNKGNFPGRFSGRQFSNSRSEMNVSTLELGDSALYLCARSYGTSGVGEQYFGPGTRLTVT.

The chain has TRBV12-3 or TRBV12-4 and TRBJ1-1, with 8 bases fitting TRBD1. The CDR3 runs 14 residues. The junction had 4 bases not matched to a gene; V was cut back by 3 bases and J by 4 bases. The chain's CDR3 is CASSLGQDPTEAFF. CDR3 in DNA: TGTGCCAGCAGTTTGGGACAGGACCCCACTGAAGCTTTCTTT.

The V and J genes are TRBV5-1 and TRBJ1-1, with a possible D match to TRBD1 (6 bases). Germline CDR1 and CDR2: SGHRS and YFSETQ. CDR3 size: 13 residues. V lost 8 bases and J 1 base, leaving 12 bases between the germline ends. This chain's CDR3 is CASHTGSNTEAFF. The CDR3 DNA follows: TGCGCCAGTCACACAGGGTCGAACACTGAAGCTTTCTTT.

The genes are TRBV11-2 and TRBJ2-7; 9 bases fit TRBD2. CDR3 size: 17 residues. From germline, CDR1 is SGHAT and CDR2 FQNNGV. The V segment lost 6 bases and the J segment 0 bases; nucleotides outside the gene matches: 12. The DNA for the CDR3 is TGTGCCAGCAGAAGCCCGGGACTAGCAGACAGCTCCTACGAGCAGTACTTC. Protein: CASRSPGLADSSYEQYF. Using reference TRBV11-2 and TRBJ2-7 for the parts outside the CDR3, the full variable domain is EAGVAQSPRYKIIEKRQSVAFWCNPISGHATLYWYQQILGQGPKLLIQFQNNGVVDDSQLPKDRFSAERLKGVDSTLKIQPAKLEDSAVYLCASRSPGLADSSYEQYFGPGTRLTVT.

At least ten counts were recorded for this clonotype. The chain is built from TRBV12-3 or TRBV12-4 and TRBJ2-1; 9 nucleotides agree with TRBD1. V trimming: 5 bases; J trimming: 2 bases; junction bases outside the gene matches: 7. CDR3 length: 16 amino acids. CDR3 amino acids: CASSVLTGGPYNEQFF. CDR3 coding DNA: TGTGCCAGCAGTGTCCTGACAGGGGGGCCCTACAATGAGCAGTTCTTC.